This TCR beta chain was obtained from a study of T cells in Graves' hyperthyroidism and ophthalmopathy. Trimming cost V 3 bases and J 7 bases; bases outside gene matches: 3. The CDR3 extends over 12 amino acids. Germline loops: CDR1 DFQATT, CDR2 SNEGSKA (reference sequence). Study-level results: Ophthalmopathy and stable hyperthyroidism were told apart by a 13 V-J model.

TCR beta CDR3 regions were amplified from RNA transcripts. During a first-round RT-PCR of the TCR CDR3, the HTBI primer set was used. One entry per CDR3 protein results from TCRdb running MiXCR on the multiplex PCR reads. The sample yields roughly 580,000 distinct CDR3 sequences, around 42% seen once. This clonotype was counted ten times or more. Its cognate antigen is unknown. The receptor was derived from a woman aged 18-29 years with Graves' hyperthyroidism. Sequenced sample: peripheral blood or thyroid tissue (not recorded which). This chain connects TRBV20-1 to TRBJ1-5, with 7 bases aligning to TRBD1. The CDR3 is CSASRQGQPQHF. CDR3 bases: TGCAGTGCTAGCCGACAGGGACAGCCCCAGCATTTT.